The rows below give T cell receptor beta chains drawn from one sample of a study of blood T cell repertoires in COVID-19. Method: immunoSEQ multiplex PCR; TCRdb's copy keeps in-frame clones and lacks some. The sample includes under 250,000 clones, roughly 86% seen only once; the top ten take about 12%. The material sequenced was peripheral blood. The receptors derive from a woman in her 40s with acute or convalescent COVID-19. The CDR3 runs from the conserved cysteine through the conserved F or W. D genes are given only for firm matches. Clone sizes are given selectively: once, few, many, or a class where the clone is expanded.

D	V	J	size	DNA	CDR3
-	TRBV7-3	TRBJ1-2	once	TGTGCCAGCAGCTTAAGTCCGGAGGGAGGCTACACCTTC	CASSLSPEGGYTF
TRBD2	TRBV5-6	TRBJ2-7	-	TGTGCCAGCAGCTTGATTAGCGGGAACTCCTACGAGCAGTACTTC	CASSLISGNSYEQYF
TRBD2	TRBV3-1/TRBV3-2	TRBJ2-1	-	TGTGCCAGCTCCCTTCCTGCGGGGGGAGGTGAGCAGTTCTTC	CASSLPAGGGEQFF
TRBD2	TRBV10-2	TRBJ2-3	-	TGCGCCAGCAGTGAGATGACTAGCGGGAGAGATACGCAGTATTTT	CASSEMTSGRDTQYF
-	TRBV30	TRBJ2-2	-	TGTGCCTGGATGGGCGGTCAGGGGTTCGACACCGGGGAGCTGTTTTTT	CAWMGGQGFDTGELFF
TRBD2	TRBV7-6	TRBJ2-3	-	TGTGCCAGCAGCTCCGGACTAGCGGGAGTTGATACGCAGTATTTT	CASSSGLAGVDTQYF
TRBD2	TRBV4-3	TRBJ2-1	-	TGCGCCAGCAGCCAAGATTCGGGACTAGGTACCAATGAGCAGTTCTTC	CASSQDSGLGTNEQFF
-	TRBV11-1	TRBJ1-1	-	TGTGCCAGCAGCTTAGGACTATCCGGGGGATCCACTGAAGCTTTCTTT	CASSLGLSGGSTEAFF
-	TRBV25-1	TRBJ1-5	once	TGTGCCAGCAGTGCAATTAACAGGTTTACCTATAGCAATCAGCCCCAGCATTTT	CASSAINRFTYSNQPQHF
TRBD1	TRBV27	TRBJ1-6	-	TGTGCCAGCAGTTCGCTGGCCCAGGGGGGACCACCCCTCCACTTT	CASSSLAQGGPPLHF
-	TRBV6-6	TRBJ2-2	-	TGTGCCAGCAGTCCTACCACTACCGGGGAGCTGTTTTTT	CASSPTTTGELFF
TRBD1	TRBV5-1	TRBJ2-1	-	TGCGCCAGCACCTTGACAGGGGGCTACAATGAGCAGTTCTTC	CASTLTGGYNEQFF
-	TRBV5-4	TRBJ2-6	-	TGTGCCTCCCGAGGCGAATCCTCTGGGGCCAACGTCCTGACTTTC	CASRGESSGANVLTF
TRBD2	TRBV19	TRBJ2-1	-	TGTGCCAGTAGTATACTACCGGGACTAGCGGCTGGGGCCAATGAGCAGTTCTTC	CASSILPGLAAGANEQFF
TRBD1	TRBV5-5	TRBJ2-7	-	TGTGCCAGCAGCTCACCGACAGGGTCCGAGCAGTACTTC	CASSSPTGSEQYF
TRBD1	TRBV5-1	TRBJ2-2	few	TGCGCCAGCAGCTTGGTGTCAGGGGGCCCCGGGGAGCTGTTTTTT	CASSLVSGGPGELFF
TRBD1	TRBV7-2	TRBJ1-5	-	TGTGCCAGCAGCCCGACAGGGGGCAATCAGCCCCAGCATTTT	CASSPTGGNQPQHF
TRBD1	TRBV5-5	TRBJ2-7	-	TGTGCCAGCAGCTTCTCCGGGACAGGGGGTTCCTACGAGCAGTACTTC	CASSFSGTGGSYEQYF
-	TRBV9	TRBJ2-7	once	TGTGCCAGCAGCCCGGACGGGATCTCCTACGAGCAGTACTTC	CASSPDGISYEQYF
-	TRBV6-6	TRBJ1-1	once	TGTGCCAGCAGTTACTCGGGGGGGCTGGAAGCTTTCTTT	CASSYSGGLEAFF
TRBD2	TRBV6-6	TRBJ2-7	once	TGTGCCAGCAGTCCTTCGGACGGGCTTAGCGGGGAAAACTACGAGCAGTACTTC	CASSPSDGLSGENYEQYF
-	TRBV19	TRBJ2-3	once	TGTGCCAGTACGACCGCCGGGATCACAGATACGCAGTATTTT	CASTTAGITDTQYF
TRBD2	TRBV27	TRBJ2-1	-	TGTGCCAGCAGTTTATGGGCGGGAGCATCCTACAATGAGCAGTTCTTC	CASSLWAGASYNEQFF
-	TRBV3-1/TRBV3-2	TRBJ1-2	-	TGTGCCAGCACCTCATTGGGGGGGGGCTCTAACTATGGCTACACCTTC	CASTSLGGGSNYGYTF
TRBD2	TRBV29-1	TRBJ2-3	-	TGCAGCGTTGATCAAAGCCTAGCGGGAGTTACCACAGATACGCAGTATTTT	CSVDQSLAGVTTDTQYF
TRBD2	TRBV10-3	TRBJ2-7	-	TGTGCCATCACTAAGCGGGAGGGCCTGGGCGAGCAGTACTTC	CAITKREGLGEQYF
-	TRBV4-3	TRBJ2-5	-	TGCGCCAGCAGCCAAGATCATAGTTCCGGACTGGCGGGGACCCAGTACTTC	CASSQDHSSGLAGTQYF
TRBD2	TRBV7-2	TRBJ2-3	-	TGTGCCAGCAGCTCCCGTTCTAGCGGTAGCACAGATACGCAGTATTTT	CASSSRSSGSTDTQYF
-	TRBV10-1	TRBJ2-1	few	TGCGCCAGCAGTGAGAACTCCGGGAATGAGCAGTTCTTC	CASSENSGNEQFF
TRBD2	TRBV6-1	TRBJ2-2	-	TGTGCCAGCAGTACTAGCGCCCGGAACACCGGGGAGCTGTTTTTT	CASSTSARNTGELFF
-	TRBV18	TRBJ2-4	-	TGTGCCAGCTCACCACCGGAGACAGGACCTGGAGACATTCAGTACTTC	CASSPPETGPGDIQYF
-	TRBV6-5	TRBJ2-1	-	TGTGCCAGCAGTTACTCCGTCAGCCAGGGTGGGAATGAGCAGTTCTTC	CASSYSVSQGGNEQFF
-	TRBV15	TRBJ2-7	-	TGTGCCACCAGCAGACCCCGACTAGGCTACGAGCAGTACTTC	CATSRPRLGYEQYF
-	TRBV3-1/TRBV3-2	TRBJ1-5	-	TGTGCCAGCAGCCACAGGGGTGCTCAGCCCCAGCATTTT	CASSHRGAQPQHF
-	TRBV29-1	TRBJ1-1	-	TGCAGCGTTGAAGCGTCCGGGAACACTGAAGCTTTCTTT	CSVEASGNTEAFF
-	TRBV2	TRBJ2-2	-	TGTGCCACTCGGTCCGGGGAGCTGTTTTTT	CATRSGELFF
-	TRBV10-2	TRBJ1-6	once	TGCGCCAGCAGTGAGTTCAGGGCCTCATCCTATAATTCACCCCTCCACTTT	CASSEFRASSYNSPLHF
-	TRBV30	TRBJ2-1	-	TGTGCCTGGAATCGAGGAGACTCCTACAATGAGCAGTTCTTC	CAWNRGDSYNEQFF
-	TRBV4-1	TRBJ1-1	once	TGCGCCAGCAGCCAAGACCAGGGTTCTGAAGCTTTCTTT	CASSQDQGSEAFF
-	TRBV27	TRBJ2-7	-	TGTGCCAGCAGTTTTGGTACCACCTTCGGCGAGCAGTACTTC	CASSFGTTFGEQYF
-	TRBV6-5	TRBJ1-5	-	TGTGCCAGCAGCCGAGAGGCCAATCAGCCCCAGCATTTT	CASSREANQPQHF
-	TRBV11-2	TRBJ2-7	-	TGTGCCAGCAGCTTAGCAACAGGTCTCTACGAGCAGTACTTC	CASSLATGLYEQYF
-	TRBV7-2	TRBJ1-1	-	TGTGCCAGCAGCCTTCGAGGTGGGAGGACTTTCTTT	CASSLRGGRTFF
TRBD2	TRBV5-4	TRBJ2-4	-	TGTGCCAGCAGCTCGGGACTAGCGGGAGTTTTCGCCAAAAACATTCAGTACTTC	CASSSGLAGVFAKNIQYF
-	TRBV25-1	TRBJ1-4	-	TGTGCCAGCAGTGAAATGGGGGCAGGAGCAACTAATGAAAAACTGTTTTTT	CASSEMGAGATNEKLFF
-	TRBV6-5	TRBJ1-1	-	TGTGCCAGCAGTTACGCAAGGGGTCGGGGGACTGAAGCTTTCTTT	CASSYARGRGTEAFF
-	TRBV10-3	TRBJ2-7	-	TGTGCCATCAGTGATCAGTCCTCCTACGAGCAGTACTTC	CAISDQSSYEQYF
TRBD1	TRBV4-1	TRBJ2-7	-	TGCGCCAGCAGCCAAACCCCACAGGGGTCCTACGAGCAGTACTTC	CASSQTPQGSYEQYF
TRBD1	TRBV6-5	TRBJ2-7	-	TGTGCCAGCAGTCAGGGGGCCTCCTACGAGCAGTACTTC	CASSQGASYEQYF
-	TRBV24-1	TRBJ2-1	few	TGTGCCACCAGTGACGCCCGGGAAAACAATGAGCAGTTCTTC	CATSDARENNEQFF